This T cell receptor (beta chain) was obtained from a study of metastatic and nonmetastatic thyroid tumors. Trimming removed 4 bases from V and 0 bases from J, with 9 bases in between. The germline CDR1 and CDR2 sequences are DFQATT and SNEGSKA (reference sequence). The CDR3 length is 13 residues. TCRdb re-processed the PCR reads through MiXCR. The sample shows 30,000 to 40,000 clones, over 15% of them seen only once. Every patient underwent thyroid surgery untreated. This clone was found many times. The clonotype originates from a male donor with papillary thyroid cancer or a benign thyroid nodule (not recorded which). Some clones in this sample may be carry-over from other donors' samples. The sequenced sample consisted of blood. V gene TRBV20-1 combines with J gene TRBJ1-2; D may be TRBD1 (5 bases). As DNA, the CDR3 is TGCAGTGCTACTCGGGGGGCTAACTATGGCTACACCTTC. The encoded protein is CSATRGANYGYTF.